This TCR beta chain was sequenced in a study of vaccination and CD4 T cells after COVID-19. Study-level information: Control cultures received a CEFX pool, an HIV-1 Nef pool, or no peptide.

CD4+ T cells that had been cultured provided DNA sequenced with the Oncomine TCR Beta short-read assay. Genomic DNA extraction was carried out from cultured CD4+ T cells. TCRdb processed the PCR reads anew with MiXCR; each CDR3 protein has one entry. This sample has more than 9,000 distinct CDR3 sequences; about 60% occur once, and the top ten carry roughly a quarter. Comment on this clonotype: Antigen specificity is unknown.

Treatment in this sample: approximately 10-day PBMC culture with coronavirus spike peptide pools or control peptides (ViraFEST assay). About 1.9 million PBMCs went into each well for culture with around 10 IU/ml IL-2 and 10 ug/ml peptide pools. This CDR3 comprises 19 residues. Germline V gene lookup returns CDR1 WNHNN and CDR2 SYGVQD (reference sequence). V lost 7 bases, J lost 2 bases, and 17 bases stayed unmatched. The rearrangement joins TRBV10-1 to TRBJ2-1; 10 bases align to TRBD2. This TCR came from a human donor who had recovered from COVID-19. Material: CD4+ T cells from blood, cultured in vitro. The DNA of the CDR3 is TGCGCCAGCAATTTCCGAGAACTAGCGGGATCTAGGGCCTACAATGAGCAGTTCTTC. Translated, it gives CASNFRELAGSRAYNEQFF.